The 9 T cell receptor beta chains in this list originate from one sample, sequenced in a study of blood T cells in healthy people across ages. Together with a sample-barcoded 5' primer, a J-beta primer mix was included in a second PCR lasting about 6 to 11 cycles. Each CDR3 protein gets one entry after TCRdb re-called the 5' RACE reads with MiXCR. The sample yields 1.5 million to 2 million distinct CDR3 sequences, 28% seen once. The sequencing sample was made of blood. The receptors here all came from a woman aged 25 to 39 in good health.

CDR3 nucleotides: TGTGCCAGCAGCCCCGGGACTAGCGGGAGGGCAGTGGATACGCAGTATTTT. This gives the protein CASSPGTSGRAVDTQYF. The chain uses TRBV7-2 and TRBJ2-3, with 16 bases fitting TRBD2. V gave up 5 bases and J gave up 6 bases; unmatched junction bases: 8. Germline V CDR1 and CDR2: SGHTA, FQGNSA. The CDR3 covers 17 residues.

This sequence joins TRBV7-8 and TRBJ2-5, with 8 nucleotides matching TRBD2. There are 16 residues in the CDR3. V lost 5 bases, J lost 7 bases, and 15 bases stayed unmatched. Germline-derived CDR1 and CDR2 are SGHVS and FQNEAQ. CDR3 region: CASSAGTGGRRGTQYF. CDR3 nucleotide sequence: TGTGCCAGCAGCGCCGGGACTGGCGGGAGGAGGGGGACCCAGTACTTC.

The chain employs TRBV29-1 and TRBJ2-3; 13 positions match TRBD2. The CDR3 has 15 amino acids. Germline CDR1 and CDR2: SQVTM and ANQGSEA. J gave up 2 bases and V 7 bases, and 6 bases lay outside the gene matches. The CDR3 region has the DNA TGCAGCGCCGAAGGGACTAGCGGGGTCACAGATACGCAGTATTTT. Protein sequence: CSAEGTSGVTDTQYF.

This chain connects TRBV7-6 to TRBJ1-4; 7 bases match TRBD1. This CDR3 spans 14 amino acids. The germline V gene has CDR1 SGHVS and CDR2 FNYEAQ. Trimming took 1 base from V and 8 from J; bases not matched to a gene: 4. For the CDR3, the DNA is TGTGCCAGCAGCTTAGGAGGGGGCGCCGAAAAACTGTTTTTT. As protein: CASSLGGGAEKLFF. The entire variable domain, with the rest obtained from reference TRBV7-6 and TRBJ1-4, is as follows: GAGVSQSPRYKVTKRGQDVALRCDPISGHVSLYWYRQALGQGPEFLTYFNYEAQQDKSGLPNDRFSAERPEGSISTLTIQRTEQRDSAMYRCASSLGGGAEKLFFGSGTQLSVL.

This CDR3 is CASSLQGTAYNEQFF. CDR3 coding DNA: TGTGCCAGCAGCCTACAAGGGACCGCTTACAATGAGCAGTTCTTC. This rearrangement joins TRBV9 to TRBJ2-1; either TRBD1 or TRBD2 may supply D (5 bases each). The CDR3 length is 15 residues. Trimming left V 4 bases short and J 4 bases short, with 15 bases between. Per germline, CDR1 SGDLS and CDR2 YYNGEE.

The CDR3: CASSSELAGAYEQYF. Here the CDR3 DNA reads TGTGCCAGCAGTTCTGAACTAGCGGGGGCCTACGAGCAGTACTTC. The chain joins TRBV12-3 or TRBV12-4 to TRBJ2-7, with 11 nucleotides matching TRBD2. Trimming took 4 bases from V and 2 from J; bases not matched to a gene: 4. The CDR3 consists of 15 residues.

This clonotype has only a few counts. This rearrangement joins TRBV4-2 to TRBJ2-5; TRBD1 matches at 7 bases. V shed 0 bases and J 11 bases; nucleotides not matched to a gene: 9. CDR1 LGHNA and CDR2 YNFKEQ come from the germline V gene. This CDR3 has 14 residues. The chain's CDR3 is CASSQDWDSRVQYF. CDR3 bases: TGTGCCAGCAGCCAAGACTGGGACAGCCGGGTGCAGTACTTC.

V is TRBV29-1 and J is TRBJ2-6; D might be TRBD2 (7 bases). Per germline, CDR1 SQVTM and CDR2 ANQGSEA. The V end lost 6 bases, the J end lost 4 bases, and 13 bases lay between the germline ends. The CDR3 covers 14 residues. CDR3 residues: CSVLGGAGANVLTF. CDR3 DNA: TGCAGCGTCCTTGGGGGGGCCGGGGCCAACGTCCTGACTTTC.

V and J are TRBV6-6 and TRBJ1-1, with D possibly matching TRBD1 (5 bases). The CDR3 is 16 amino acids. V was pared by 3 bases and J by 1 base, with 15 bases between. Germline CDR1 reads MNHNY; CDR2 reads SVGAGI (reference sequence). In nucleotides, the CDR3 is TGTGCCAGCAGTTATACCGCAGGGACCCCGAACACTGAAGCTTTCTTT. Translated: CASSYTAGTPNTEAFF.